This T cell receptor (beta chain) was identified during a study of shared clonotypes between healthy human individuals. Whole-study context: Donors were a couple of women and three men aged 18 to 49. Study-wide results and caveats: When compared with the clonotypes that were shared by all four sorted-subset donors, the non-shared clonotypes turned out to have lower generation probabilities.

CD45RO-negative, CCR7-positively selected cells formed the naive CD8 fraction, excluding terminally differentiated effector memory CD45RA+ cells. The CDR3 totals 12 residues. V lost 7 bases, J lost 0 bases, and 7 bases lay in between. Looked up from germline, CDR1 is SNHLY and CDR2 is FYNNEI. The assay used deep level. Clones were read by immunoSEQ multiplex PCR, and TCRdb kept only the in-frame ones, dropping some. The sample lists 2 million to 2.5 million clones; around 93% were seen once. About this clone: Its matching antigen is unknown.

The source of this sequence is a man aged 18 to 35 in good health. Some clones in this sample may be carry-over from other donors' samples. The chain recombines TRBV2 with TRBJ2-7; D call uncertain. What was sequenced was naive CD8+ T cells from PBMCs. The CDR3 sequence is CASTAVSYEQYF. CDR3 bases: TGTGCCAGCACGGCCGTCTCCTACGAGCAGTACTTC.